Listed below are T cell receptor beta chains from one sample, sequenced in a study of cytomegalovirus exposure and HLA in healthy donors. Sequencing was performed with immunoSEQ multiplex PCR; in TCRdb, only in-frame clones are kept and a portion is missing. The top ten hold 2.5% to 3% of the sample, which has 150,000 to 200,000 clones, 75% seen once. The specimen was PBMCs. These receptors all come from a woman between 50 and 59 years old in good health and CMV-seropositive. Both conserved end residues are trimmed from each CDR3.

V gene	CDR3 protein
TRBV2	ASSVSTSGSTDTQY
TRBV2	ASAASTANHEAF
TRBV6-5	ASSYSSQVGNTIY
TRBV19	ASSILAGGGDTQY
TRBV6-1	ASSAGAGNTEAF
TRBV7-2	ASSLLGLAGGYEQF
TRBV2	ASSDPSGGFINEQF
TRBV30	AWSPGTWNEQF
TRBV2	ASSEHGTGRGVLSPLH
TRBV4-2	ASSQDGSGGLGAQY
TRBV6-4	ASRQGGAEQF
TRBV6-4	APLWAGQFYGYT
TRBV2	ASGSDRRSTEAF
TRBV19	ASSPTRTGRGTEAF
TRBV11-2	ASSMSRGNYGYT
TRBV7-9	ASSSDRQYTGELF
TRBV6-1	ASSVNSHYGYT
TRBV5-1	ASSGTGQGINEQF
TRBV10-1	ASSETGRVSDTQY
TRBV11-2	ASTNYEYNEQF
TRBV12-5	ASGLQLKSLH
TRBV4-1	ASSQDPRGLDYGYT
TRBV10-1	ASSESTAGGGEQY
TRBV9	ASSTADSGNTIY
TRBV6-1	ASKEYERGTDTQY
TRBV7-2	ASSPRQAAFGEQY
TRBV9	ASSVGGGETSYNEQF
TRBV6-5	ASSRGQRNTGELF
TRBV5-1	ASSPTGGGMYEQY
TRBV5-1	ASSWNRAGGRLDFHEQY
TRBV19	ATGQGNNSPLH
TRBV15	ATSTTRTVISTDTQY
TRBV27	ASRIAGVVTDTQY
TRBV10-3	AIEQGQGFRGYT
TRBV5-1	ASSLAPVSTDTQY
TRBV25-1	ASSEYRPTGNIQY
TRBV5-1	ASSLASSGANVLT
TRBV6-1	ASSEGSLGNSPLH
TRBV7-7	ASSLVLGDTQY
TRBV5-4	ASSASGGEGAGELF
TRBV7-8	ASSLGLAYGYT
TRBV29-1	SGLSGANVLT
TRBV6-6	ASSYPATGLDEQY
TRBV19	ASPQGGQNYGYT